This TCR beta chain came from a study of T cell repertoires in cytomegalovirus infection. Findings and caveats of the study: Within the response measured ex vivo, HLA-C-restricted CMV-specific TCR beta clonotypes were dominant.

MiXCR, run by TCRdb on the reads, gives a single entry per CDR3 protein. The sample has roughly 70,000 distinct CDR3 sequences, roughly 22% seen once. On this clonotype itself: As yet, its antigen is unknown.

The clonotype was recovered from a human donor in good health (CMV status not recorded). Some clones in this sample may be carry-over from other donors' samples. This specimen was CD8+ T cells from cultured PBMCs, taken from culture after CMV antigen stimulation.

CDR3 amino acids: CASSFGTGVEAFF. CDR3 DNA sequence: TGTGCCAGCAGTTTCGGGACAGGGGTCGAAGCTTTCTTT. The rearrangement links TRBV12-3 or TRBV12-4 to TRBJ1-1; TRBD1 agrees at 10 bases. Trimming cost V 3 bases and J 8 bases; bases outside gene matches: 3. This CDR3 comprises 13 residues.